This TCR beta chain was recovered during a study of T cell repertoires in urothelial bladder cancer (dated 2019 in TCRdb). In the study overall: Of the approximately 12 resected lesions, three were clinical stage cT0, three were cTa, three were cT1, and three were cT2 or greater. Eleven to twelve resected bladder lesions were studied, comprising urothelial carcinoma (UC+) and benign (UC-) specimens. In the study, clonality of the TCR repertoire in bladder tumors was compared against clonality in benign bladder inflammation. More than ten patients with bladder lesions who were undergoing transurethral resection were prospectively identified.

In regard to this clone: The clone's antigen remains unknown. Within one base of it there is no much larger clone, and no base qualities were kept.

The immunoSEQ assay was used to sequence the CDR3 region of the TCR beta chain. On the authors' methods: For each specimen, the T-cell fraction, clonal dominance, and maximum TCR clone frequency were calculated. TCRdb provides this immuneACCESS table in a form limited to in-frame rearrangements. Some clones are lacking; in checked studies, under half of them reflect an unresolved V gene, and why the rest are absent is not known. That table is the source of V, J and clone size, and D and trimming were worked out from the DNA. Here the sample has about 14,000 clones; about 70% occur a single time. The top ten clones comprise less than 9% of the sample. In the germline V gene, CDR1 corresponds to SGHAT and CDR2 to FQNNGV. Trimming removed 1 base from V and 4 bases from J, leaving 13 bases between the germline ends. From the cysteine through the phenylalanine, the CDR3 covers 15 amino acids. Only the CDR3 DNA is retained, 45 bases long and in frame from the first base.

The investigation overall reported the following: In carcinoma specimens, one T-cell clone made up as much as 17% of infiltrating lymphocytes, versus less than 2.5% in benign specimens. Urothelial carcinoma specimens had fewer T cells than benign specimens, with medians of roughly 5,600 and 26,000. The median percentage of tumor infiltrating lymphocytes was 1.5% to 2% in carcinoma specimens and approximately 11% in benign specimens.

At transurethral resection, specimens of the bladder lesions were collected and then stored at -80C. DNA was isolated from bladder specimens obtained during transurethral resection. The source is a human donor with urothelial carcinoma. The specimen was tumor-infiltrating cells from bladder cancer. The sequence links TRBV11-2 to TRBJ1-2; D gene: possibly TRBD1, on 5 matching bases. The nucleotides are TGTGCCAGCAGCTTAGGGGCAGGGCGGACCTATGGCTACACCTTC. This sequence encodes CASSLGAGRTYGYTF.